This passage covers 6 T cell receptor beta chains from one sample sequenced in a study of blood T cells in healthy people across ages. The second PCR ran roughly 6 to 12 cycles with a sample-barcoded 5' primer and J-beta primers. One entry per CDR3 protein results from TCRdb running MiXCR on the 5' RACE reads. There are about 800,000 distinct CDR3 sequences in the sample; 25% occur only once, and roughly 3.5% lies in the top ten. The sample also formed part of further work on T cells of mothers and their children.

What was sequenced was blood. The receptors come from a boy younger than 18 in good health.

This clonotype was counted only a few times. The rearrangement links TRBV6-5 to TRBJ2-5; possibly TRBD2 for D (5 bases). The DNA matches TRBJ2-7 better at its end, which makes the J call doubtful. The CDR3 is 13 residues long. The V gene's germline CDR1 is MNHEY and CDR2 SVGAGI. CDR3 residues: CASSYSREYEQYF. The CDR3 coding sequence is TGTGCCAGCAGTTACTCGAGGGAGTACGAGCAGTACTTC.

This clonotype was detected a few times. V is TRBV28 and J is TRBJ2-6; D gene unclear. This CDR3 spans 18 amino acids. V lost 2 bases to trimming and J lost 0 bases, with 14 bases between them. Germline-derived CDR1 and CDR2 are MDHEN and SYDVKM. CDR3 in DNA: TGTGCCAGCAGTTTACGGGCATTAAGCCCCTCTGGGGCCAACGTCCTGACTTTC. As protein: CASSLRALSPSGANVLTF. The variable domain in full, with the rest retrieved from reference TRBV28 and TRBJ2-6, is DVKVTQSSRYLVKRTGEKVFLECVQDMDHENMFWYRQDPGLGLRLIYFSYDVKMKEKGDIPEGYSVSREKKERFSLILESASTNQTSMYLCASSLRALSPSGANVLTFGAGSRLTVL.

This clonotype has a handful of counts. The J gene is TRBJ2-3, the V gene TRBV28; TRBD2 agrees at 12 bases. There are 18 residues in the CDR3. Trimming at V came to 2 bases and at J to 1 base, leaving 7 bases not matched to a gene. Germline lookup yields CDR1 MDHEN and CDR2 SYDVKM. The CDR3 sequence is CASSLLAGGPWGTDTQYF. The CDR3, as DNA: TGTGCCAGCAGTTTACTAGCGGGAGGGCCCTGGGGCACAGATACGCAGTATTTT. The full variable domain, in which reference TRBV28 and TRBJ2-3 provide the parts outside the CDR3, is DVKVTQSSRYLVKRTGEKVFLECVQDMDHENMFWYRQDPGLGLRLIYFSYDVKMKEKGDIPEGYSVSREKKERFSLILESASTNQTSMYLCASSLLAGGPWGTDTQYFGPGTRLTVL.

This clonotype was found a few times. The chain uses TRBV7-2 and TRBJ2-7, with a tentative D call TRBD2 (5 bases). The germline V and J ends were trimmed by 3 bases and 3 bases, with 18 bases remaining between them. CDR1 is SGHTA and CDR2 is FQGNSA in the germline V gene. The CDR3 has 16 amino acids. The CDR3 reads CASSFYQASDYYEQYF. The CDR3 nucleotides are TGTGCCAGCAGCTTCTATCAGGCATCAGACTACTACGAGCAGTACTTC.

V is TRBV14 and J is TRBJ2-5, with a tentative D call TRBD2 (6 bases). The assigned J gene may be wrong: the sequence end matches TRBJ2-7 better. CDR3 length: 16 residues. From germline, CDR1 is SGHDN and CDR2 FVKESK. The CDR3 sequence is CASSQEETSIFPEQYF. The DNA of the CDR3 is TGTGCCAGCAGCCAAGAGGAGACTAGTATTTTTCCCGAGCAGTACTTC.

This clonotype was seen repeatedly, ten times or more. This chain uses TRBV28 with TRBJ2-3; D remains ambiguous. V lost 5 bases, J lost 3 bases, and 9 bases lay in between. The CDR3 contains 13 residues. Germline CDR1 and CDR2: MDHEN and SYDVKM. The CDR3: CASSVEETDTQYF. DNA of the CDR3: TGTGCCAGCAGTGTGGAAGAGACAGATACGCAGTATTTT.